These T cell receptor beta chains were read from a single sample in a study of T cell responses to AZD1222 COVID-19 vaccine. TCRdb's table, derived via immunoSEQ multiplex PCR, lists solely in-frame clones and lacks some. The sample has more than 150,000 clones; 80% to 95% are singletons. This specimen consisted of peripheral blood, obtained on day 0 of AZD1222 vaccination. The receptors stem from an adult in good health. Each CDR3 is given without its conserved first and last residue.

>TRBV6-5|TRBJ1-3
ASRGDQGGNTIY
>TRBV7-9|TRBJ1-3
ASSSGSSGSWGSGNTIY
>TRBV6-5|TRBJ2-4
ASSYLSGDIQY
>TRBV5-6|TRBJ2-5
ASSLIAGGQETQY
>TRBV7-9|TRBJ1-1
ASSFLNTEAF
>TRBV3-1/TRBV3-2|TRBJ1-2
ASSHEVGQAPYGYT
>TRBV6-2/TRBV6-3|TRBJ1-1
ASSYRQREGLRTEAF
>TRBV24-1|TRBJ1-3
ATSDPPRKVQAPIASGNTIY
>TRBV12-3/TRBV12-4|TRBJ2-3
ASSSGTAQY
>TRBV9|TRBJ2-1
ASSRGQGRNEQF
>TRBV5-5|TRBJ2-3
ASSLWSGRALDTQY
>TRBV28|TRBJ1-5
ASSLQGGPGNQPQH
>TRBV12-5|TRBJ1-1
ASGLGQYTEAF
>TRBV9|TRBJ1-2
ASSGGYGYT
>TRBV28|TRBJ1-4
ASRGDRGHEKLF
>TRBV7-2|TRBJ1-2
ASSLAQGQNYGYT
>TRBV18|TRBJ1-5
ASSSQGGNQPQH
>TRBV15|TRBJ1-2
ATSRDPDGYT
>TRBV5-1|TRBJ1-3
ASSLQPRAETGNTIY
>TRBV7-9|TRBJ2-5
ASSLSRGQETQY
>TRBV20-1|TRBJ1-5
SASWFVRNQPQH
>TRBV27|TRBJ2-5
ASSLDSGRAVETQY
>TRBV12-3/TRBV12-4|TRBJ1-1
ASSPRGDTEAF
>TRBV7-9|TRBJ2-5
ASSLQVQETQY
>TRBV19|TRBJ1-5
ASSIDGNQPQH
>TRBV5-8|TRBJ2-3
ASSDGQGATDTQY
>TRBV5-8|TRBJ1-1
ASSLKTGNTEAF
>TRBV29-1|TRBJ2-7
SVSGLAGYEQY
>TRBV28|TRBJ1-1
ASSLSGRGNTEAF
>TRBV6-1|TRBJ1-6
ASSESSGTSPLH
>TRBV7-2|TRBJ1-5
ASSLDVGPQH
>TRBV7-9|TRBJ1-3
ASSRNRDSGNTIY
>TRBV19|TRBJ1-4
ASSIVSATNEKLF
>TRBV28|TRBJ1-4
ASSTGTAPNEQLF
>TRBV7-9|TRBJ1-6
ASSLARGDSPLH
>TRBV3-1/TRBV3-2|TRBJ2-7
ASSLSEAGDKH
>TRBV19|TRBJ2-1
ASSPPPPGTGGLF
>TRBV19|TRBJ1-3
ASTRASGNTIY
>TRBV27|TRBJ1-2
ASSRDRVDGYT
>TRBV20-1|TRBJ1-2
SATQGRGYT
>TRBV5-1|TRBJ2-3
ASHERGYTDTQY
>TRBV7-8|TRBJ2-3
ASIVGSLAGTDTQY
>TRBV29-1|TRBJ2-3
SARRGVGADTQY